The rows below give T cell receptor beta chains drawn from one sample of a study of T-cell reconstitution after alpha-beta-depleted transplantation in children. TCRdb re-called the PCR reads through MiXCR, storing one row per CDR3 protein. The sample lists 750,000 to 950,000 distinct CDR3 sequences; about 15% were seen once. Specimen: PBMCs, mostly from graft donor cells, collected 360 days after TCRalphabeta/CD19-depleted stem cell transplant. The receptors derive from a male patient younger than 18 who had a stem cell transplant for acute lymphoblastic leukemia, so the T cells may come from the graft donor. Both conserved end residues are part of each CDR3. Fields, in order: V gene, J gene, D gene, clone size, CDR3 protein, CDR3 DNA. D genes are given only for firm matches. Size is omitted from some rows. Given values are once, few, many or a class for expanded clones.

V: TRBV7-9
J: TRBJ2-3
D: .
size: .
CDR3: CASSLQRSRTDTQYF
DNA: TGTGCCAGCAGCTTACAGCGGAGCCGCACAGATACGCAGTATTTT

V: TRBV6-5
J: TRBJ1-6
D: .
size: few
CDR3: CASSYSSQYNSPLHF
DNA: TGTGCCAGCAGTTACAGTTCACAGTATAATTCACCCCTCCACTTT

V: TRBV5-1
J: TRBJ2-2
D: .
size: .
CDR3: CASSLDPAAQELYTGELFF
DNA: TGCGCCAGCAGCTTGGACCCGGCTGCCCAGGAATTGTACACCGGGGAGCTGTTTTTT

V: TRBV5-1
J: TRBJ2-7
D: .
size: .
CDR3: CASGSTPYEQYF
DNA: TGCGCCAGCGGGTCTACCCCCTACGAGCAGTACTTC

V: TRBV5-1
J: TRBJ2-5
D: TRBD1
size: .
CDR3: CASSVGQGARQETQYF
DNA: TGCGCCAGCAGCGTAGGACAGGGGGCACGTCAAGAGACCCAGTACTTC

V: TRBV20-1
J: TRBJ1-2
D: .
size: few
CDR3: CSARDGQPPYGYTF
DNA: TGCAGTGCTAGAGACGGACAGCCCCCCTATGGCTACACCTTC

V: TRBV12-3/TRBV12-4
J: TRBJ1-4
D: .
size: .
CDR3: CASSFVGISNEKLFF
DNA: TGTGCCAGCAGTTTCGTAGGGATATCTAATGAAAAACTGTTTTTT

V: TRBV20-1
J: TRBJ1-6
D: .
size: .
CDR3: CSARKAANSPLHF
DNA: TGCAGTGCTAGAAAGGCAGCAAATTCACCCCTCCACTTT

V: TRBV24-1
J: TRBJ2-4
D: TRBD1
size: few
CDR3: CATSDRGTGKNIQYF
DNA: TGTGCCACCAGTGATCGCGGGACAGGGAAAAACATTCAGTACTTC

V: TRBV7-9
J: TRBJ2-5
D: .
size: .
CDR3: CASSLATGAETQYF
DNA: TGTGCCAGCAGCTTAGCAACCGGGGCTGAGACCCAGTACTTC

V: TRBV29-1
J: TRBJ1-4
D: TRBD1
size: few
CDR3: CSVGQTGEKLFF
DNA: TGCAGCGTGGGACAGACTGGAGAAAAACTGTTTTTT

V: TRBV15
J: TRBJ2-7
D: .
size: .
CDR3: CATRDIQNEQYF
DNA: TGTGCCACCAGGGACATCCAGAACGAGCAGTACTTC

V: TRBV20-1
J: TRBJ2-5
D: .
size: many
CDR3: CSARDRPRGETQYF
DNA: TGCAGTGCTAGAGATCGACCCAGAGGGGAGACCCAGTACTTC

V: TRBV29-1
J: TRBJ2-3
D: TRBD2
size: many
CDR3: CSVSGTRSTDTQYF
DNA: TGCAGCGTTTCCGGGACTAGAAGCACAGATACGCAGTATTTT

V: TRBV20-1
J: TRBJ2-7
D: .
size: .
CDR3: CSASRRSLSIYEQYF
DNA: TGCAGTGCTAGCAGGCGAAGCCTCTCGATCTACGAGCAGTACTTC

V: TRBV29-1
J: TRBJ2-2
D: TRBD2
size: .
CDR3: CSVGPSGNTGELFF
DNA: TGCAGCGTTGGGCCTAGCGGGAACACCGGGGAGCTGTTTTTT

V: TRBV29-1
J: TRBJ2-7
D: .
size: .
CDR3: CSFIMGFGVSYEQYF
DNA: TGCAGCTTCATAATGGGATTTGGGGTTTCCTACGAGCAGTACTTC

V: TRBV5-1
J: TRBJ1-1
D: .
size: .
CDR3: CASSDRQFMNTEAFF
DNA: TGCGCCAGCAGCGATCGACAGTTCATGAACACTGAAGCTTTCTTT

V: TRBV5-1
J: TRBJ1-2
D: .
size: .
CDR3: CASALTGADYGYTF
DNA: TGCGCCAGCGCACTTACGGGGGCGGATTATGGCTACACCTTC

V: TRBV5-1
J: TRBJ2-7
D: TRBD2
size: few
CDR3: CASSLSSGFAYEQYF
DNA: TGCGCCAGCAGCTTGAGTAGCGGGTTTGCCTACGAGCAGTACTTC

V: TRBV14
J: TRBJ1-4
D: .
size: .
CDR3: CASSQGGSSEKLFF
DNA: TGTGCCAGCAGCCAAGGAGGGAGTAGCGAAAAACTGTTTTTT

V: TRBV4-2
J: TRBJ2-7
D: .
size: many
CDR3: CASSQDRGTYEQYF
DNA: TGTGCCAGCAGCCAAGATCGGGGCACCTACGAGCAGTACTTC